The source of this T cell receptor beta chain is a study of blood T cells in healthy people across ages. There were at least 6 micrograms of total RNA extracted from every sample. Germline V gene sequence: CDR1 PRHDT, CDR2 FYEKMQ (reference sequence). V lost 5 bases and J lost 11, with 21 bases in between. The CDR3 totals 14 residues. Alongside a J-beta primer mix, a sample-barcoded 5' primer served in a second PCR lasting roughly 6 to 11 cycles. Each CDR3 protein gets one entry after TCRdb re-called the 5' RACE reads with MiXCR. Of roughly 800,000 distinct CDR3 sequences in the sample, about 37% were seen once.

The rearrangement links TRBV13 to TRBJ2-5, with D hard to call. The sample consisted of blood. This clonotype was obtained from a man in his late teens or twenties in good health. The CDR3 DNA follows: TGTGCCAGCAGCCCCCCGGGCGCCCGAAATGAGCAGTACTTC. Translation: CASSPPGARNEQYF.